This T cell receptor beta chain came from a study of cytomegalovirus exposure and HLA in healthy donors. Amplification used 60 Vbeta primers and 13 Jbeta primers. Produced via immunoSEQ multiplex PCR; TCRdb's table is partial and in-frame only. The sample shows around 140,000 clones, approximately 80% of them seen only once. Findings and limits, study-wide: Within a later analysis, the majority of CMV-associated TCR beta chains appeared HLA-restricted. Trimming of TCR beta V- and J-genes showed a link, identified in a later analysis, to a missense DCLRE1C variant. Reportedly, HLA-A and HLA-B alleles of most subjects were accurately predicted from TCR beta.

This CDR3 spans 14 amino acids. Germline assignment: CDR1 SGHRS and CDR2 YFSETQ. The V segment lost 5 bases and the J segment 0 bases; nucleotides outside the gene matches: 3. Concerning this clone itself: Its antigen remains unknown.

The sequence was obtained from a woman aged 18-30 years in good health and CMV-seropositive. The V call is TRBV5-1, the J call TRBJ2-3; 7 nucleotides align to TRBD2. The sequencing input was PBMCs. The CDR3 DNA is TGCGCCAGCAGAGGGAGGGCCAGCACAGATACGCAGTATTTT. Protein: CASRGRASTDTQYF.